This T cell receptor beta chain derives from a study of control samples from healthy donors and cancer patients. Germline values: CDR1 SGDLS, CDR2 YYNGEE. V trimming: 3 bases; J trimming: 0 bases; junction bases outside the gene matches: 11. This CDR3 is 18 amino acids long. Profiled with immunoSEQ multiplex PCR; TCRdb holds only in-frame clones, not every one. The sample has 130,000 or so clones; about nine tenths are singletons. The TCR originated in a man aged 40-49 years in good health. Material for sequencing was blood. The V gene is TRBV9, the J gene TRBJ1-1; 10 nucleotides agree with TRBD1. Here the CDR3 DNA reads TGTGCCAGCAGCGAGCCCGTTGGACAGGGGGAATTGAACACTGAAGCTTTCTTT. Encoded protein: CASSEPVGQGELNTEAFF. The variable domain in full, with the rest retrieved from reference TRBV9 and TRBJ1-1, is DSGVTQTPKHLITATGQRVTLRCSPRSGDLSVYWYQQSLDQGLQFLIQYYNGEERAKGNILERFSAQQFPDLHSELNLSSLELGDSALYFCASSEPVGQGELNTEAFFGQGTRLTVV.